This entry lists 9 T cell receptor beta chains sequenced from one sample in a study of blood T cell repertoires in COVID-19. Clones were read by immunoSEQ multiplex PCR, and TCRdb kept only the in-frame ones, dropping some. Among approximately 190,000 clones, 75% to 90% were seen once, and the ten largest hold around 2.3%. Sequenced material: peripheral blood. The receptors were sampled from a man aged 65 to 85 with active or convalescent COVID-19.

The chain recombines TRBV10-1 with TRBJ2-7; the match to TRBD2 covers 10 bases. The V gene end was trimmed by 0 bases and the J gene end by 2 bases; junction bases not matched to a gene: 4. This CDR3 region has 16 residues. Germline lookup yields CDR1 WNHNN and CDR2 SYGVQD (reference sequence). The chain's CDR3 is CASSESLAGSAYEQYF. In DNA form, the CDR3 reads TGCGCCAGCAGTGAGTCACTAGCGGGATCTGCCTACGAGCAGTACTTC.

The J gene is TRBJ2-1, the V gene TRBV7-9, with 7 bases identical to TRBD2. Germline lookup yields CDR1 SEHNR and CDR2 FQNEAQ (reference sequence). The CDR3 contains 16 residues. V was pared by 5 bases and J by 2 bases, with 9 bases of the junction left unmatched. The CDR3 protein is CASSPGGLAAYNEQFF. CDR3 in DNA: TGTGCCAGCAGCCCCGGCGGGCTAGCGGCCTACAATGAGCAGTTCTTC. The full variable domain, with the rest looked up from reference TRBV7-9 and TRBJ2-1, is DTGVSQNPRHKITKRGQNVTFRCDPISEHNRLYWYRQTLGQGPEFLTYFQNEAQLEKSRLLSDRFSAERPKGSFSTLEIQRTEQGDSAMYLCASSPGGLAAYNEQFFGPGTRLTVL.

This clone has just one count. The gene calls are TRBV9 and TRBJ2-5; 13 bases align to TRBD2. The CDR3 covers 15 residues. CDR1 is SGDLS and CDR2 is YYNGEE in the germline V gene. The V segment lost 4 bases and the J segment 5 bases; nucleotides outside the gene matches: 5. The DNA of the CDR3 is TGTGCCAGCAGCTCCGGACTAGCGGGAGTGGAGACCCAGTACTTC. This codes for CASSSGLAGVETQYF.

V is TRBV5-1 and J is TRBJ2-2, with D tentatively TRBD1 (6 bases). The ends were cut back, 4 bases at V and 1 base at J, with 14 bases in the middle. This CDR3 has 16 residues. CDR1 and CDR2 (germline): SGHRS, YFSETQ. In DNA, the CDR3 is TGCGCCAGCAGCCCACAGGGAATAGAGAACACCGGGGAGCTGTTTTTT. Translating gives CASSPQGIENTGELFF.

The chain employs TRBV21-1 and TRBJ2-7; the D call TRBD1 from the table was never checked on the DNA. TRBV21-1 has pseudogene status. The CDR3 spans 23 residues. The CDR3: CASIKAYKSGGQPGRNPSHEQYF. CDR3 in DNA: TGTGCCAGCATTAAAGCGTATAAGTCTGGCGGACAGCCTGGTAGAAACCCATCCCACGAGCAGTACTTC.

The rearrangement joins TRBV21-1 to TRBJ2-7; the table's D call, TRBD1, was not checked against the DNA. TRBV21-1 is marked as a pseudogene. The CDR3 is 12 residues long. CDR3 nucleotides: TGTGCCAAACACAGGGGGCTATGCGAGCAGTACTTC. As protein: CAKHRGLCEQYF.

The chain uses TRBV3-1 (or the pseudogene TRBV3-2) and TRBJ1-1; D ambiguous. V lost 1 base to trimming and J lost 5 bases, with 11 bases between them. CDR3 size: 14 residues. Germline CDR1 reads LGHDT; CDR2 reads YNNKEL (reference sequence). This chain's CDR3 is CASSQGAGLTEAFF. CDR3 DNA: TGTGCCAGCAGCCAAGGGGCGGGGTTGACTGAAGCTTTCTTT.

V is TRBV6-4 and J is TRBJ2-1; 10 bases agree with TRBD2. The CDR3 runs 16 residues. V was clipped by 5 bases and J by 3 bases; unmatched bases: 7. Looked up from germline, CDR1 is MRHNA and CDR2 is SNTAGT. The CDR3, as DNA: TGTGCCAGCAGTAGAACTAGCGGGGCATACTACAATGAGCAGTTCTTC. Its translation: CASSRTSGAYYNEQFF.

The chain uses TRBV5-1 and TRBJ2-7; 14 nucleotides line up with TRBD2. In germline, CDR1 is SGHRS, CDR2 YFSETQ. This CDR3 has 17 amino acids. V was clipped by 0 bases and J by 0 bases; unmatched bases: 2. The CDR3 DNA sequence: TGCGCCAGCAGCTTGGGACTAGCGGGAGGGAGCTCCTACGAGCAGTACTTC. This encodes CASSLGLAGGSSYEQYF. Complete variable domain (other parts from reference TRBV5-1 and TRBJ2-7): KAGVTQTPRYLIKTRGQQVTLSCSPISGHRSVSWYQQTPGQGLQFLFEYFSETQRNKGNFPGRFSGRQFSNSRSEMNVSTLELGDSALYLCASSLGLAGGSSYEQYFGPGTRLTVT.